The following is a T cell receptor (beta chain) sequence with its context. The CDR3 totals 15 residues. CDR1 SQVTM and CDR2 ANQGSEA come from the germline V gene. These data come from a study of CD8+ T cells in alopecia areata. The wider study: Severity scoring for treated patients was based on the percentage of affected scalp area.

RNA was extracted and reverse transcribed into cDNA as the sequencing template. Assay used: immunoSEQ multiplex PCR; TCRdb lists only in-frame clones, some missing. The sample includes about 210,000 clones, over 60% seen only once; the top ten take about 1.2%. Treatment specified: oral pan-JAK inhibitor, 5-10 mg twice daily. Specimens obtained from alopecia areata patients comprised lesional scalp punch biopsies and peripheral blood. This sequence originates from a human donor with alopecia areata. The chain recombines TRBV29-1 with TRBJ2-2, with a possible D match to TRBD1 (5 bases). Sequences were derived from CD4+ T cells sorted from blood, sampled at approximately week 45, from a patient treated with tofacitinib. For the CDR3, the DNA is TGCACCGTAACCCCAGGGCCTCCGAACACCGGGGAGCTGTTTTTT. Translation gives CTVTPGPPNTGELFF.